This T cell receptor (beta chain) was recorded in a study of cytomegalovirus exposure and HLA in healthy donors. Study results and limitations: Upon later analysis, HLA-associated TCR beta chains proved more clonally expanded than other, equally common chains.

PCR was performed using 60 Vbeta and 13 Jbeta primers. Assay used: immunoSEQ multiplex PCR; TCRdb lists only in-frame clones, some missing. The table has about 120,000 clones, about three quarters seen once. Germline CDR1 is LNHDA and CDR2 is SQIVND (reference sequence). V gave up 6 bases and J gave up 9 bases, with 9 bases separating them. The CDR3 consists of 12 residues. A word on this clone: No antigen is known for it.

The chain carries TRBV19 and TRBJ1-6; D is ambiguous. Sequencing was performed on PBMCs. The origin of this receptor is a woman in her thirties or forties in good health and CMV-seropositive. CDR3 coding DNA: TGTGCCAGTAGGGTTGGAGGTTCACCCCTCCACTTT. Translation: CASRVGGSPLHF.